This T cell receptor beta chain was recovered during a study of post-analysis software for immune sequencing data. CDR3 length: 17 residues. The V end was cut by 2 bases, the J end by 1 base, with 17 bases between. Germline V gene sequence: CDR1 MDHEN, CDR2 SYDVKM. This clonotype turned up a few times. Prepared TCR beta cDNA libraries contained unique molecular identifiers. TCRdb redid the calling of the PCR reads with MiXCR, one entry per CDR3 protein. Found here are under 200,000 distinct CDR3 sequences, approximately 35% of them singletons; the top ten hold 28%. This chain links TRBV28 with TRBJ2-5; D is perhaps TRBD2 (6 bases). The sequencing used blood, collected after autologous hematopoietic stem cell transplantation. The clonotype was recovered from a girl aged 10-17 years with multiple sclerosis. In nucleotides, the CDR3 is TGTGCCAGCAGTTTACCCCAAACCGGGACTCCCCAAGAGACCCAGTACTTC. Translated, it gives CASSLPQTGTPQETQYF.